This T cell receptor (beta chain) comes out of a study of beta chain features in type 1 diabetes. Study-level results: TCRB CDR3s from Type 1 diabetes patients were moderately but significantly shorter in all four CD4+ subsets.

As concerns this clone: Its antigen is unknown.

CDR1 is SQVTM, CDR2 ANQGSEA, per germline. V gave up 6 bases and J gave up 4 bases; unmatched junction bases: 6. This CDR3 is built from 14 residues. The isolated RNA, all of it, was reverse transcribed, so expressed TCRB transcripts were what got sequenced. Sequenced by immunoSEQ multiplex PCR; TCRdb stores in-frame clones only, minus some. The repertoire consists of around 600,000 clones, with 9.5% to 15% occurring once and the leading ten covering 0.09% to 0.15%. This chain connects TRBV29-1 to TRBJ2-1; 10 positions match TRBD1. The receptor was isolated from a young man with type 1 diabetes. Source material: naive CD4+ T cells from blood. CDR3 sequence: CSVRRDRGYNEQFF. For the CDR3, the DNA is TGCAGCGTCCGCAGGGACAGGGGTTACAATGAGCAGTTCTTC.